A single sample is the source of the 9 T cell receptor beta chains below, sequenced in a study of T cell responses to AZD1222 COVID-19 vaccine. The protocol was immunoSEQ multiplex PCR, while the TCRdb copy is restricted to in-frame clones and leaves out a portion. The sample yields 150,000 to 200,000 clones, around 89% seen once. The sample consisted of peripheral blood, taken 28 days after the second AZD1222 dose. The receptors were sampled from an adult who received the AZD1222 COVID-19 vaccine.

This chain joins TRBV28 and TRBJ2-3; possible D gene TRBD2, 5 bases. Germline CDR1 and CDR2: MDHEN and SYDVKM. V was shortened by 8 bases and J by 1 base, with 10 bases between the two germline ends. This CDR3 contains 13 residues. CDR3 DNA: TGTGCCAGCCTTTTGGAGGGCACAGATACGCAGTATTTT. This translates into CASLLEGTDTQYF.

The chain recombines TRBV7-3 with TRBJ1-2; 8 bases agree with TRBD1. The germline V gene encodes CDR1 SGHTA and CDR2 FQGTGA. The CDR3 runs to 15 residues. The J segment lost 3 bases and the V segment lost 5 bases, leaving 8 bases of the junction unmatched. The CDR3 sequence: CASSSWTGKDYGYTF. The CDR3 DNA reads as TGTGCCAGCAGCAGCTGGACAGGGAAGGACTATGGCTACACCTTC.

V usage is TRBV2 and J usage is TRBJ2-1; D unresolved. This CDR3 region has 11 residues. Per the germline V gene, CDR1 is SNHLY and CDR2 is FYNNEI. The V and J ends lost 6 bases and 5 bases respectively, with 5 bases between them. CDR3 sequence (DNA): TGTGCCAGCAGCGGAGACAATGAGCAGTTCTTC. Amino acid sequence: CASSGDNEQFF.

This chain uses TRBV5-6 with TRBJ2-7; TRBD1 aligns across 9 bases. CDR1 is SGHDT and CDR2 is YYEEEE in the germline V gene. CDR3 length: 16 residues. Unmatched junction bases numbered 10, after V lost 2 bases and J lost 4 bases. Here the CDR3 reads CASSLFMGTGIYEQYF. CDR3 in DNA: TGTGCCAGCAGCTTATTTATGGGGACAGGGATTTACGAGCAGTACTTC.

The chain uses TRBV11-2 and TRBJ1-6; D possibly corresponds to TRBD1 (5 bases). Trimming pared 1 base from V and 15 bases from J, leaving 10 bases between. Germline V gene lookup returns CDR1 SGHAT and CDR2 FQNNGV. The CDR3 runs to 12 residues. The CDR3 here is CASSLGGTRLHF. Here the CDR3 DNA reads TGTGCCAGCAGCTTAGGAGGGACCCGCCTCCACTTT.

The chain employs TRBV5-4 and TRBJ2-1; 12 bases match TRBD2. V gave up 5 bases and J gave up 0 bases; unmatched junction bases: 9. From germline, CDR1 is SGHNT and CDR2 YYREEE (reference sequence). The CDR3 contains 18 residues. CDR3 nucleotides: TGTGCCAGCAGTCAGGGACTAGCGGGCCTGAGCTCCTACAATGAGCAGTTCTTC. Protein product: CASSQGLAGLSSYNEQFF.

The V call is TRBV11-2, the J call TRBJ2-4, with 7 bases fitting TRBD1. CDR1 and CDR2 (germline): SGHAT, FQNNGV. V dropped 1 base and J dropped 6; count of bases not matched to a gene: 0. CDR3 size: 13 residues. Written as DNA, the CDR3 is TGTGCCAGCAGCTTAGCAGGGGGAAACATTCAGTACTTC. Encoded protein: CASSLAGGNIQYF.

The V call is TRBV28, the J call TRBJ1-1; 7 positions match TRBD1. With 7 bases clipped from V and 5 bases from J, the junction kept 10 bases outside the gene matches. The germline V gene encodes CDR1 MDHEN and CDR2 SYDVKM. CDR3 length equals 14 residues. The CDR3, as DNA: TGTGCCAGCAAGCCAGGGGGGGCGAGGACTGAAGCTTTCTTT. Its translation: CASKPGGARTEAFF.

The chain carries TRBV6-5 and TRBJ2-5; no clear D gene. Germline assignment: CDR1 MNHEY and CDR2 SVGAGI. CDR3 length equals 11 residues. Trimming pared 6 bases from V and 4 bases from J, leaving 6 bases between. CDR3 nucleotide sequence: TGTGCCAGCAGCGCCCTAGAGACCCAGTACTTC. This sequence encodes CASSALETQYF.